Presented here are 26 T cell receptor beta chains from one specimen sequenced in a study of T cells in Graves' hyperthyroidism and ophthalmopathy. The CDR3 regions of TCR beta were amplified from RNA transcripts. HTBI primers drove first-round RT-PCR of the TCR CDR3. TCRdb analysed the multiplex PCR reads with MiXCR anew, one entry per CDR3 protein. The sample consists of over 250,000 distinct CDR3 sequences, approximately 23% of them appearing once. The sequencing sample was made of blood. Source of these receptors: a man aged 25 to 40 with Graves' ophthalmopathy.

This clonotype was found a few times. This chain joins TRBV20-1 and TRBJ2-3; D not certain. Germline CDR1 reads DFQATT; CDR2 reads SNEGSKA (reference sequence). CDR3 size: 11 residues. V was clipped by 3 bases and J by 8 bases, with 9 bases between them. The CDR3 DNA reads as TGCAGTGCTAGTTCAGGTGGTACGCAGTATTTT. As protein: CSASSGGTQYF.

This clonotype has only one observation. The chain couples TRBV10-2 to TRBJ2-1; D call uncertain. V lost 5 bases and J 7 bases, leaving 15 bases between the germline ends. Germline V gives CDR1 WSHSY, CDR2 SAAADI. The CDR3 sequence is 14 residues long. The CDR3 bases are TGCGCCAGCAGTTTGGTAAGGCTGAGTAATGAGCAGTTCTTC. Protein: CASSLVRLSNEQFF.

This sequence joins TRBV5-4 and TRBJ1-5; D uncertain. With 4 bases removed from V and 2 bases from J, the gap between germline ends came to 7 bases. CDR1 is SGHNT, CDR2 YYREEE, per germline (reference sequence). The CDR3 is 13 residues long. In DNA form, the CDR3 reads TGTGCCAGCAGCCAAGAGGGCAATCAGCCCCAGCATTTT. Protein sequence: CASSQEGNQPQHF.

In this sample, this clonotype turned up a few times. This chain connects TRBV5-1 to TRBJ1-5, with 9 bases that match TRBD1. This CDR3 spans 14 amino acids. V was pared by 4 bases and J by 5 bases, with 4 bases of the junction left unmatched. Germline V lookup: CDR1 SGHRS, CDR2 YFSETQ. For the CDR3, the DNA is TGCGCCAGCAGCCCCGGGACAGGGCATCAGCCCCAGCATTTT. Translating it yields CASSPGTGHQPQHF.

This clonotype has more than one count but fewer than ten. The chain joins TRBV7-6 to TRBJ2-7; TRBD2 is a possible D gene (6 bases). CDR1 is SGHVS and CDR2 is FNYEAQ in the germline V gene. The V and J ends lost 4 bases and 1 base respectively, with 14 bases between them. The CDR3 contains 15 residues. CDR3 in amino acids: CASSSGDGGSYEQYF. The CDR3 DNA follows: TGTGCCAGCAGCTCGGGGGACGGAGGGTCCTACGAGCAGTACTTC.

This clonotype was seen ten or more times. V and J are TRBV3-1 and TRBJ2-7; no clear D. Germline CDR1 is LGHDT and CDR2 is YNNKEL (reference sequence). The length of the CDR3 is 15 residues. Trimming took off 2 bases at V and 3 bases at J, with 14 bases between the two ends. The CDR3 loop reads CASSQPGKRNYEQYF. The CDR3 bases are TGTGCCAGCAGCCAACCGGGCAAAAGGAACTACGAGCAGTACTTC.

The chain uses TRBV10-1 and TRBJ2-3; D ambiguous. Trimming removed 4 bases from V and 6 bases from J, with 11 bases in between. This CDR3 is 13 amino acids long. Germline assignment: CDR1 WNHNN and CDR2 SYGVQD (reference sequence). CDR3 coding DNA: TGCGCCAGCAGTGGCGGCCCCTATGATACGCAGTATTTT. Encoded protein: CASSGGPYDTQYF.

On this clonotype itself: This may arise from a read error, as a much more abundant clone is one base away. This CDR3 fails to terminate in the conserved phenylalanine or tryptophan, so it likely reflects a read error. The rearrangement joins TRBV28 to TRBJ1-1, with D perhaps matching TRBD1 (5 bases). The CDR3 consists of 16 residues. V was clipped by 5 bases and J by 1 base, with 17 bases between them. Looked up from germline, CDR1 is MDHEN and CDR2 is SYDVKM. The CDR3 is CASSPRMGVGNTEAFL. CDR3 bases: TGTGCCAGCAGTCCAAGGATGGGGGTGGGGAACACTGAAGCTTTCTTA.

This clonotype turned up a few times. The rearrangement links TRBV20-1 to TRBJ2-1; TRBD2 matches at 7 bases. V gave up 5 bases and J gave up 5 bases; unmatched junction bases: 6. There are 13 residues in the CDR3. The germline gives CDR1 DFQATT, CDR2 SNEGSKA (reference sequence). CDR3 coding DNA: TGCAGTGCTCTCCCTCTAGCGGACAATGAGCAGTTCTTC. Translation: CSALPLADNEQFF.

About this clonotype: This may be a read error: a much more frequent sequence differs by one nucleotide. This chain connects TRBV7-2 to TRBJ2-1; D uncertain. The V gene's germline CDR1 is SGHTA and CDR2 FQGNSA. Trimming removed 5 bases at V and 8 bases at J, with 7 bases between. This CDR3 has 11 residues. The CDR3 DNA reads as TGTGCCAGCAGCCCGGACCATGAGCAGTTCTTC. It translates to CASSPDHEQFF.

This clonotype turned up a few times. CDR3 sequence: CASSLRGGGNEQFF. Here the CDR3 DNA reads TGTGCCAGCAGCTTGCGGGGAGGGGGCAATGAGCAGTTCTTC. This chain uses TRBV7-9 with TRBJ2-1; TRBD2 might be the D (7 bases). Germline V gives CDR1 SEHNR, CDR2 FQNEAQ (reference sequence). V was trimmed by 3 bases and J by 6 bases, leaving 12 bases between them. The CDR3 is 14 amino acids.

The chain recombines TRBV11-3 with TRBJ2-2; TRBD2 aligns across 9 bases. The CDR3 has 19 amino acids. V lost 3 bases, J lost 0 bases, and 11 bases stayed unmatched. Looked up from germline, CDR1 is SGHNT and CDR2 is YENEEA. The CDR3 nucleotides are TGTGCCAGCAGCTTCCTAAAGGCTAGCGGGATAACGAACACCGGGGAGCTGTTTTTT. It is translated as CASSFLKASGITNTGELFF.

The gene calls are TRBV18 and TRBJ1-1; D ambiguous. The CDR3 covers 15 residues. Trimming removed 3 bases at V and 4 bases at J, with 15 bases between. CDR1 is KGHSH, CDR2 LQKENI, per germline. In nucleotides, the CDR3 is TGTGCCAGCTCACCGTTCGTTAACATGAGCACTGAAGCTTTCTTT. Encoded protein: CASSPFVNMSTEAFF.

This clonotype has only a few counts. The chain recombines TRBV6-5 with TRBJ2-5; the D gene could be TRBD1 or TRBD2 (5 bases each). Trimming took off 2 bases at V and 0 bases at J, with 16 bases between the two ends. The V gene's germline CDR1 is MNHEY and CDR2 SVGAGI. The CDR3 sequence is 17 residues long. The CDR3 sequence is CASSYLRQTTYQETQYF. The CDR3 region has the DNA TGTGCCAGCAGTTACCTGAGACAGACTACGTACCAAGAGACCCAGTACTTC.

The chain employs TRBV2 and TRBJ1-5; 7 nucleotides agree with TRBD1. Germline CDR1 reads SNHLY; CDR2 reads FYNNEI. The J segment lost 6 bases and the V segment lost 6 bases, leaving 2 bases of the junction unmatched. The CDR3 length is 12 residues. The CDR3, as DNA: TGTGCCAGCAGGGAGGGGGCTCAGCCCCAGCATTTT. This translates into CASREGAQPQHF.

At least ten counts were recorded for this clonotype. V and J are TRBV2 and TRBJ1-5; 10 bases map to TRBD1. The CDR3 has 15 residues. With V trimmed by 5 bases and J by 2 bases, 3 bases remained unmatched. From germline, CDR1 is SNHLY and CDR2 FYNNEI. CDR3 coding DNA: TGTGCCAGCAGTTCCGGGACAGGGGGCAATCAGCCCCAGCATTTT. Amino acid sequence: CASSSGTGGNQPQHF.

In this sample, this clonotype turned up a few times. V usage is TRBV18 and J usage is TRBJ2-1, with TRBD2 matching 7 bases. This CDR3 has 14 amino acids. V shed 4 bases and J 3 bases; nucleotides not matched to a gene: 3. Germline values: CDR1 KGHSH, CDR2 LQKENI. CDR3 sequence reads: CASSLGTNYNEQFF. The DNA for the CDR3 is TGTGCCAGCTCACTAGGGACTAACTACAATGAGCAGTTCTTC.

In its sample, this clonotype was seen many times. The V and J genes are TRBV28 and TRBJ1-1; the D gene is possibly TRBD1 (5 bases). Germline assignment: CDR1 MDHEN and CDR2 SYDVKM. With 3 bases removed from V and 4 bases from J, the gap between germline ends came to 15 bases. The CDR3 runs to 15 residues. The CDR3 protein is CASSLGTAGSTEAFF. In nucleotides, the CDR3 is TGTGCCAGCAGTTTGGGGACGGCTGGGAGCACTGAAGCTTTCTTT.

The chain combines TRBV28 with TRBJ1-1; D uncertain. V was trimmed by 6 bases and J by 0 bases, leaving 8 bases between them. This CDR3 comprises 13 residues. CDR1 is MDHEN and CDR2 is SYDVKM in the germline V gene. The CDR3 reads CASRAVVNTEAFF. CDR3 coding DNA: TGTGCCAGCAGGGCCGTAGTGAACACTGAAGCTTTCTTT.

This clonotype has a handful of counts. The genes are TRBV27 and TRBJ2-7, with 8 bases fitting TRBD1. The CDR3 runs to 15 residues. Trimming at V came to 3 bases and at J to 3 bases, leaving 7 bases not matched to a gene. Germline V gene sequence: CDR1 MNHEY, CDR2 SMNVEV (reference sequence). The CDR3 sequence is CASSLGQVENYEQYF. The DNA for the CDR3 is TGTGCCAGCAGTTTGGGACAGGTGGAAAACTACGAGCAGTACTTC.

CDR3 nucleotide sequence: TGTGCCAGCAGCCAAGGAGCTAGCGGGAGCTACGAGCAGTACTTC. Translating gives CASSQGASGSYEQYF. The J gene is TRBJ2-7, the V gene TRBV3-1, with 10 bases aligning to TRBD2. Germline values: CDR1 LGHDT, CDR2 YNNKEL (reference sequence). V dropped 1 base and J dropped 3; count of bases not matched to a gene: 3. The CDR3 loop spans 15 amino acids.

The chain couples TRBV24-1 to TRBJ2-1; the match to TRBD2 covers 8 bases. The CDR3 has 17 amino acids. Trimming cost V 5 bases and J 3 bases; bases outside gene matches: 11. CDR1 and CDR2 (germline): KGHDR, SFDVKD. CDR3 sequence: CATSVGGGGRFYNEQFF. Here the CDR3 DNA reads TGTGCCACCAGTGTGGGGGGGGGCGGGAGGTTCTACAATGAGCAGTTCTTC.

CDR3 sequence: CASTEGTQSYNEQFF. The CDR3 DNA reads TGTGCCAGTACTGAGGGTACGCAATCCTACAATGAGCAGTTCTTC. This chain links TRBV19 with TRBJ2-1; perhaps TRBD2 as D (5 bases). V was shortened by 7 bases and J by 1 base, with 14 bases between the two germline ends. CDR1 is LNHDA, CDR2 SQIVND, per germline (reference sequence). CDR3 size: 15 residues.

This clonotype has a handful of counts. V is TRBV12-3 or TRBV12-4 and J is TRBJ2-2, with TRBD2 identical over 8 bases. The V and J ends lost 4 bases and 8 bases, in that order; junction bases with no gene match: 6. The CDR3 is made up of 14 amino acids. CDR3 in amino acids: CASSSGLAWGELFF. CDR3 in DNA: TGTGCCAGCAGTTCCGGACTAGCATGGGGGGAGCTGTTTTTT.

This chain uses TRBV12-5 with TRBJ1-3; D possibly corresponds to TRBD1 (6 bases). Per the germline V gene, CDR1 is LGHNT and CDR2 is FRNRAP. The V gene lost 7 bases and the J gene lost 4 bases, with 14 bases spanning the gap. The CDR3 extends over 14 amino acids. CDR3 nucleotide sequence: TGTGCTAGTGTCGGACAGAGATACGGAAACACCATATATTTT. Translated: CASVGQRYGNTIYF.

This chain uses TRBV7-2 with TRBJ1-1; D might be TRBD1 (5 bases). Germline CDR1 is SGHTA and CDR2 is FQGNSA. CDR3 length equals 12 residues. Trimming cost V 5 bases and J 4 bases, with 8 bases left between them. CDR3 coding DNA: TGTGCCAGCAGCGAGGGGACCACTGAAGCTTTCTTT. It specifies CASSEGTTEAFF.